The 14 T cell receptor beta chains in this list originate from one sample, sequenced in a study of response to subunit inactivated influenza vaccine. TCRdb fed the RT-PCR reads into MiXCR, producing one record per CDR3 protein. In the table there are 750,000 to 850,000 distinct CDR3 sequences, around a sixth of which are singletons. The sample here was PBMCs from blood, taken 4 to 6 days after vaccination. These receptors were collected from a man between 50 and 59 years old who received an inactivated influenza vaccine.

This sequence joins TRBV5-1 and TRBJ2-5; 10 bases fit TRBD2. J lost 1 base, V lost 2 bases, and 2 bases had no gene match. This CDR3 is built from 15 residues. Germline V gives CDR1 SGHRS, CDR2 YFSETQ. The CDR3 DNA reads TGCGCCAGCAGCTTAGCTAGCGGGGGCCAAGAGACCCAGTACTTC. The encoded protein is CASSLASGGQETQYF.

This chain connects TRBV4-1 to TRBJ1-2; a possible D gene is TRBD1 (5 bases). Trimming removed 3 bases from V and 10 bases from J, with 12 bases in between. The CDR3 has 12 residues. The germline V gene has CDR1 MGHRA and CDR2 YSYEKL. CDR3 in DNA: TGCGCCAGCAGCCAGGGGGACTTTTTCTACACCTTC. This codes for CASSQGDFFYTF.

The sample holds a few counts of this clonotype. The V and J genes are TRBV28 and TRBJ2-5; D tentatively fits TRBD1 or TRBD2 (5 bases each). The CDR3 runs 14 residues. Germline CDR1 and CDR2: MDHEN and SYDVKM. The ends were cut back, 5 bases at V and 5 bases at J, with 15 bases in the middle. This CDR3 is CASSLGTIGETQYF. The CDR3 nucleotides are TGTGCCAGCAGTCTCGGGACCATCGGGGAGACCCAGTACTTC.

The gene calls are TRBV27 and TRBJ1-2; possible D gene TRBD1, 6 bases. The germline V gene has CDR1 MNHEY and CDR2 SMNVEV (reference sequence). V lost 6 bases and J lost 4, with 12 bases in between. This CDR3 is built from 13 residues. CDR3 loop: CASSDRPSYGYTF. In DNA, the CDR3 is TGTGCCAGCAGCGACAGGCCCTCCTATGGCTACACCTTC.

The V and J genes are TRBV6-1 and TRBJ2-1; TRBD1 might be the D (5 bases). V lost 5 bases and J 2 bases, leaving 13 bases between the germline ends. CDR1 is MNHNS, CDR2 SASEGT, per germline. The CDR3 spans 15 residues. The CDR3 region has the DNA TGTGCCAGCAGTCCCAGGGTATTCGCCTACAATGAGCAGTTCTTC. It yields the protein CASSPRVFAYNEQFF.

The DNA of the CDR3 is TGTGCCATTGGAGGGGAGGCGGGCGACGAGCAGTACTTC. This encodes CAIGGEAGDEQYF. This rearrangement joins TRBV19 to TRBJ2-7; D may be TRBD2 (6 bases). In germline, CDR1 is LNHDA, CDR2 SQIVND (reference sequence). The CDR3 loop spans 13 amino acids. V was shortened by 10 bases and J by 5 bases, with 18 bases between the two germline ends.

The J gene is TRBJ2-7, the V gene TRBV5-1; no reliable D call. V gave up 4 bases and J gave up 4 bases, with 21 bases separating them. Germline lookup yields CDR1 SGHRS and CDR2 YFSETQ. This CDR3 spans 16 amino acids. The CDR3 reads CASSLQSARVGYEQYF. The CDR3 coding sequence is TGCGCCAGCAGCCTCCAATCCGCCCGGGTAGGTTACGAGCAGTACTTC. Full variable domain (remainder filled in from reference TRBV5-1 and TRBJ2-7): KAGVTQTPRYLIKTRGQQVTLSCSPISGHRSVSWYQQTPGQGLQFLFEYFSETQRNKGNFPGRFSGRQFSNSRSEMNVSTLELGDSALYLCASSLQSARVGYEQYFGPGTRLTVT.

The table lists this clonotype with a few counts. The chain employs TRBV7-6 and TRBJ1-5; D unclear. V was clipped by 1 base and J by 3 bases, with 10 bases between them. The CDR3 is 15 amino acids. CDR1 and CDR2 from the germline V gene are SGHVS and FNYEAQ. In DNA form, the CDR3 reads TGTGCCAGCAGCTTAGGTGCCGGGTTCAATCAGCCCCAGCATTTT. It is translated as CASSLGAGFNQPQHF.

The chain recombines TRBV4-1 with TRBJ2-5, with 8 bases that match TRBD1. The trim removed 2 bases at V and 5 bases at J, leaving 7 bases unmatched. The CDR3 extends over 15 amino acids. Germline lookup yields CDR1 MGHRA and CDR2 YSYEKL. The CDR3 DNA is TGCGCCAGCAGCCAACCCGACAGGGGCCAGGAGACCCAGTACTTC. Translating gives CASSQPDRGQETQYF.

This sequence joins TRBV15 and TRBJ1-1; possible D gene TRBD1, 5 bases. The CDR3 spans 14 residues. The V end lost 1 base, the J end lost 6 bases, and 12 bases lay between the germline ends. The germline CDR1 and CDR2 sequences are LNHNV and YYDKDF (reference sequence). The CDR3 reads CATSRVVGGSEAFF. CDR3 in DNA: TGTGCCACCAGCAGAGTGGTTGGGGGGTCTGAAGCTTTCTTT.

This chain links TRBV11-2 with TRBJ2-2; the D call may be TRBD1 or TRBD2 (5 bases each). CDR1 and CDR2 from the germline V gene are SGHAT and FQNNGV. The CDR3 is 14 residues long. V lost 0 bases, J lost 6 bases, and 8 bases lay in between. The CDR3 nucleotides read TGTGCCAGCAGCTTAGATTTGGGGGCCGGGGAGCTGTTTTTT. This codes for CASSLDLGAGELFF.

This clonotype turned up a few times. This chain links TRBV5-1 with TRBJ1-6; tentative D call: TRBD1 (6 bases). The CDR3 loop spans 15 amino acids. V lost 3 bases, J lost 7 bases, and 14 bases lay in between. Germline CDR1 and CDR2: SGHRS and YFSETQ. The CDR3 is CASSYDRSGNSPLHF. The CDR3 DNA follows: TGCGCCAGCAGCTACGACAGGAGTGGAAATTCACCCCTCCACTTT. The whole variable domain, filled in from reference TRBV5-1 and TRBJ1-6, reads KAGVTQTPRYLIKTRGQQVTLSCSPISGHRSVSWYQQTPGQGLQFLFEYFSETQRNKGNFPGRFSGRQFSNSRSEMNVSTLELGDSALYLCASSYDRSGNSPLHFGNGTRLTVT.

In its sample, this clonotype was seen many times. The chain joins TRBV20-1 to TRBJ2-7, with 9 bases identical to TRBD1. J gave up 4 bases and V 3 bases, and 7 bases lay outside the gene matches. Per the germline V gene, CDR1 is DFQATT and CDR2 is SNEGSKA (reference sequence). This CDR3 is 14 amino acids long. CDR3 residues: CSARPGQGNYEQYF. CDR3 DNA: TGCAGTGCTAGGCCGGGACAGGGAAATTACGAGCAGTACTTC.

In this sample, this clonotype turned up a few times. The V call is TRBV28, the J call TRBJ1-5; the D is unclear. V was clipped by 5 bases and J by 1 base, with 21 bases between them. The CDR3 contains 18 residues. Germline CDR1 MDHEN, CDR2 SYDVKM. The CDR3 here is CASSPQEPFRLSNQPQHF. The CDR3 DNA is TGTGCCAGCAGTCCTCAGGAGCCCTTTCGGCTGAGCAATCAGCCCCAGCATTTT.